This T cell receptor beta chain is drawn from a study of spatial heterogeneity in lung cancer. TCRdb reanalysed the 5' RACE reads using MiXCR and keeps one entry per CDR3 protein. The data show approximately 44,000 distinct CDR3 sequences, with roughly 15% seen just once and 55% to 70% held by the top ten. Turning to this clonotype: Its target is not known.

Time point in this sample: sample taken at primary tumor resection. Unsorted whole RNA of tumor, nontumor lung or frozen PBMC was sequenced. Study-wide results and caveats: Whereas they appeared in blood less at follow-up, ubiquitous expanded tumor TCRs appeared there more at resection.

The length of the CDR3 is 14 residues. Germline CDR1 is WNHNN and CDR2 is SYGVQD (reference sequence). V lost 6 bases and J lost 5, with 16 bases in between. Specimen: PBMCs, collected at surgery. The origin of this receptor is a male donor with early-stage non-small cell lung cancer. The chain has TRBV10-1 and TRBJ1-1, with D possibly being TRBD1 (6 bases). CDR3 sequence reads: CASSPSGGVTEAFF. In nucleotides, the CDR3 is TGCGCCAGCAGCCCCTCCGGGGGCGTAACTGAAGCTTTCTTT.